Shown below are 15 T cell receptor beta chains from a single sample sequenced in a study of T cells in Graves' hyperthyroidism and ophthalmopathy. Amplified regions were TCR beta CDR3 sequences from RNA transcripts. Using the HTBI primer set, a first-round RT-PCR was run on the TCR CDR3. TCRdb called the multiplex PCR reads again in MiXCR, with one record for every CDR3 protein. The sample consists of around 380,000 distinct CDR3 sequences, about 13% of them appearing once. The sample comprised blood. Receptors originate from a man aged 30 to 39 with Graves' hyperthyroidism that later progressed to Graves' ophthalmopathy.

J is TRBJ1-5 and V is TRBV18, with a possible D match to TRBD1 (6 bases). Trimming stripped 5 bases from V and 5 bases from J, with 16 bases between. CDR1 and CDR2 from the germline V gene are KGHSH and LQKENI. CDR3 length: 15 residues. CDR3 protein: CASSKAGVWDQPQHF. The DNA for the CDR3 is TGTGCCAGCTCAAAGGCAGGGGTTTGGGATCAGCCCCAGCATTTT.

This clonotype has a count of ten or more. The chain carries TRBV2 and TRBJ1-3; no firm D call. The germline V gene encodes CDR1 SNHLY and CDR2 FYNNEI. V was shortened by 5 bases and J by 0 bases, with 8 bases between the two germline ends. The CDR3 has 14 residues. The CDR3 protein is CASSPPNSGNTIYF. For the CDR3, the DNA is TGTGCCAGCAGTCCCCCCAACTCTGGAAACACCATATATTTT.

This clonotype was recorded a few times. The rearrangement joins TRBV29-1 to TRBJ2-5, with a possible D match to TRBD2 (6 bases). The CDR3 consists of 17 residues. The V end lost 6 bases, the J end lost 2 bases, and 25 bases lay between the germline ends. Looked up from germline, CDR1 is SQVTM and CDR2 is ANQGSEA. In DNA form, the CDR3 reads TGCAGCGTCGCCACCTTAAGGAGGGGCGGATTTCAAGAGACCCAGTACTTC. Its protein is CSVATLRRGGFQETQYF.

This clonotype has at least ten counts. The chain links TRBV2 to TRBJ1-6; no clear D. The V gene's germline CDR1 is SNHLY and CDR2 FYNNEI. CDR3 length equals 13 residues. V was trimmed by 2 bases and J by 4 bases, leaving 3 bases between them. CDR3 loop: CASSEQYNSPLHF. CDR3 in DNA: TGTGCCAGCAGTGAACAATATAATTCACCCCTCCACTTT.

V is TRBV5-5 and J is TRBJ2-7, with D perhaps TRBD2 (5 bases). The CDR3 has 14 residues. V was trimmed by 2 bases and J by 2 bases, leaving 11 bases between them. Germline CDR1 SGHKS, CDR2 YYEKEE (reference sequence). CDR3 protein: CASSLRRFAYEQYF. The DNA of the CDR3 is TGTGCCAGCAGCTTACGGAGGTTCGCCTACGAGCAGTACTTC. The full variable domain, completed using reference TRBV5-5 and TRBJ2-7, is DAGVTQSPTHLIKTRGQQVTLRCSPISGHKSVSWYQQVLGQGPQFIFQYYEKEERGRGNFPDRFSARQFPNYSSELNVNALLLGDSALYLCASSLRRFAYEQYFGPGTRLTVT.

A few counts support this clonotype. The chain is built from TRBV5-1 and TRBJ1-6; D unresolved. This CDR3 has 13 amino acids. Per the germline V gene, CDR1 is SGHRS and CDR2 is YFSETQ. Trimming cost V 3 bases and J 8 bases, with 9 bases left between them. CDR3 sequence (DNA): TGCGCCAGCAGCTGGAAAGAGGATTCACCCCTCCACTTT. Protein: CASSWKEDSPLHF.

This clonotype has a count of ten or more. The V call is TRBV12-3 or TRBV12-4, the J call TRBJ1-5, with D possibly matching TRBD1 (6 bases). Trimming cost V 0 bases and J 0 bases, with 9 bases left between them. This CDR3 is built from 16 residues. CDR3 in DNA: TGTGCCAGCAGTTTAGCCGGACAGCTTAGCAATCAGCCCCAGCATTTT. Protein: CASSLAGQLSNQPQHF.

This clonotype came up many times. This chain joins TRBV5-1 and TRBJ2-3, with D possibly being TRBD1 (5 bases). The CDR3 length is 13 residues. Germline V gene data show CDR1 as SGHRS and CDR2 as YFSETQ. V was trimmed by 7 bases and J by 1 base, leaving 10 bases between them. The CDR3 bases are TGCGCCAGCTTAAAACAGGGCACAGATACGCAGTATTTT. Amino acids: CASLKQGTDTQYF. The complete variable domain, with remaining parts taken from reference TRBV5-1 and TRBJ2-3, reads KAGVTQTPRYLIKTRGQQVTLSCSPISGHRSVSWYQQTPGQGLQFLFEYFSETQRNKGNFPGRFSGRQFSNSRSEMNVSTLELGDSALYLCASLKQGTDTQYFGPGTRLTVL.

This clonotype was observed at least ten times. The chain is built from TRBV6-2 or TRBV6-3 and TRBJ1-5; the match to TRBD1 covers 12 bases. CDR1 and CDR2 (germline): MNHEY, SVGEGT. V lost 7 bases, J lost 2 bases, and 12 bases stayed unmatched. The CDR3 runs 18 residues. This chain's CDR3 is CASITGTGGAVGNQPQHF. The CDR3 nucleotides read TGTGCCAGCATCACCGGGACAGGGGGCGCGGTGGGCAATCAGCCCCAGCATTTT.

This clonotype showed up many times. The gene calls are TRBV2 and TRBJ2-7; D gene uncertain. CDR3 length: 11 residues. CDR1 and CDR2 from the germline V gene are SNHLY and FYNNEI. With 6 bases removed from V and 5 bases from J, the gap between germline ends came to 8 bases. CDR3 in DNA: TGTGCCAGCAGCACTTGGGACGAGCAGTACTTC. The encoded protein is CASSTWDEQYF. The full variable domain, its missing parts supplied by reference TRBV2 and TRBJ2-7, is EPEVTQTPSHQVTQMGQEVILRCVPISNHLYFYWYRQILGQKVEFLVSFYNNEISEKSEIFDDQFSVERPDGSNFTLKIRSTKLEDSAMYFCASSTWDEQYFGPGTRLTVT.

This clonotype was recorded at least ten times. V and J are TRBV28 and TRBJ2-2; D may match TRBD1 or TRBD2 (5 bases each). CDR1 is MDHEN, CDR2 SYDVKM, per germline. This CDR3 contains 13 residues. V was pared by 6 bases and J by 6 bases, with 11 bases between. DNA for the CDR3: TGTGCCAGCAGCCGAGTGGGGGCCGGGGAGCTGTTTTTT. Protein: CASSRVGAGELFF.

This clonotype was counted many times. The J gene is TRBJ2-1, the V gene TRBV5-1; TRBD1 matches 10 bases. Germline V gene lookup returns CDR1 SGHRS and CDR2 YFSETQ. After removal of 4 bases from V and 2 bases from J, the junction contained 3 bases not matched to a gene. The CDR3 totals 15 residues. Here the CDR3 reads CASSQGQGTYNEQFF. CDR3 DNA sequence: TGCGCCAGCAGCCAGGGACAGGGGACCTACAATGAGCAGTTCTTC.

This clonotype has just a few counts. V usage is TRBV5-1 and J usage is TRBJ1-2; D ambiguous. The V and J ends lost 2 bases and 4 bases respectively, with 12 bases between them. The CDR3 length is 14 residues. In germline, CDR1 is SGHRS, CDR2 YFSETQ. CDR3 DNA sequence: TGCGCCAGCAGCTTAGGAGAAAGCCGCTATGGCTACACCTTC. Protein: CASSLGESRYGYTF.

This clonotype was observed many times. CDR3 protein: CASSRSGTGRYIGTNEKLFF. In nucleotides, the CDR3 is TGTGCCAGCAGTCGATCGGGGACAGGGCGCTACATAGGAACTAATGAAAAACTGTTTTTT. This chain joins TRBV28 and TRBJ1-4; 9 nucleotides align to TRBD1. V lost 5 bases, J lost 1 base, and 17 bases stayed unmatched. This CDR3 comprises 20 residues. The germline gives CDR1 MDHEN, CDR2 SYDVKM. The variable domain in full, with the rest retrieved from reference TRBV28 and TRBJ1-4, is DVKVTQSSRYLVKRTGEKVFLECVQDMDHENMFWYRQDPGLGLRLIYFSYDVKMKEKGDIPEGYSVSREKKERFSLILESASTNQTSMYLCASSRSGTGRYIGTNEKLFFGSGTQLSVL.

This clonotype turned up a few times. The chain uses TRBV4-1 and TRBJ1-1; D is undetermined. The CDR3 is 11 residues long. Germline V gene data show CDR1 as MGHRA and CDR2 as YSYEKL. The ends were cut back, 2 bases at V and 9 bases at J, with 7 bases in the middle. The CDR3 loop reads CASSQSAQAFF. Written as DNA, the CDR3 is TGCGCCAGCAGCCAATCGGCCCAAGCTTTCTTT.